A selection of T cell receptor beta chains follows, all from one sample in a study of T cell responses to AZD1222 COVID-19 vaccine. Clones were read by immunoSEQ multiplex PCR, and TCRdb kept only the in-frame ones, dropping some. The repertoire holds tens of thousands of clones, with 85% to 90% as singletons. The specimen comprised peripheral blood, sampled on day 0 of AZD1222 vaccination. The receptors shown here come from an adult in good health. Each CDR3 is given with its conserved first and last residue. D genes are given only for firm matches. Part of the rows lack a size; the others show once, few, many or a class for expanded clones.

D,V,size,J,CDR3,DNA
NA,TRBV6-2/TRBV6-3,few,TRBJ1-2,CASSWVPRLGYTF,TGTGCCAGCAGTTGGGTCCCCCGATTAGGCTACACCTTC
NA,TRBV6-6,NA,TRBJ1-5,CASSYGNNQPQHF,TGTGCCAGCAGTTATGGAAACAATCAGCCCCAGCATTTT
NA,TRBV4-2,NA,TRBJ1-1,CASSQGGSEAFF,TGTGCCAGCAGCCAAGGGGGGTCTGAAGCTTTCTTT
NA,TRBV15,NA,TRBJ2-3,CATSRVRTRFSTDTQYF,TGTGCCACCAGCAGGGTGAGGACAAGATTTAGCACAGATACGCAGTATTTT
TRBD1,TRBV15,NA,TRBJ1-2,CATSREGQGLYGYTF,TGTGCCACCAGCAGAGAGGGACAGGGGCTCTATGGCTACACCTTC
NA,TRBV6-1,once,TRBJ2-7,CASSEGGFEQYF,TGTGCCAGCAGTGAAGGGGGTTTCGAGCAGTACTTC
NA,TRBV28,NA,TRBJ1-2,CASWALLDGYTF,TGTGCCAGCTGGGCACTGCTGGATGGCTACACCTTC
NA,TRBV5-4,NA,TRBJ2-7,CASSPGDSSYEQYF,TGTGCCAGCAGCCCGGGGGATAGCTCCTACGAGCAGTACTTC
NA,TRBV20-1,NA,TRBJ1-2,CSAGGDYGYTF,TGCAGTGCTGGGGGTGACTATGGCTACACCTTC
TRBD1,TRBV6-5,NA,TRBJ1-3,CASSYSFRGGNTIYF,TGTGCCAGCAGTTACTCGTTCAGGGGGGGAAACACCATATATTTT
TRBD2,TRBV4-3,NA,TRBJ2-1,CASSQAWLAGQYNEQFF,TGCGCCAGCAGCCAAGCATGGCTAGCGGGACAATACAATGAGCAGTTCTTC
NA,TRBV27,NA,TRBJ2-5,CASTSGLGETQYF,TGTGCCAGCACCTCGGGCCTCGGGGAGACCCAGTACTTC
NA,TRBV27,NA,TRBJ2-5,CASAPGPGETQYF,TGTGCCAGCGCCCCGGGGCCAGGGGAGACCCAGTACTTC
NA,TRBV19,once,TRBJ2-7,CASSNAYRVAYEQYF,TGTGCCAGTAGTAATGCTTACAGGGTGGCATACGAGCAGTACTTC
NA,TRBV5-1,NA,TRBJ1-1,CASSSTLDEAFF,TGCGCCAGCAGCTCAACACTGGACGAAGCTTTCTTT
NA,TRBV28,NA,TRBJ1-4,CASSPGGATNEKLFF,TGTGCCAGCAGCCCTGGCGGGGCAACTAATGAAAAACTGTTTTTT
TRBD1,TRBV30,NA,TRBJ1-1,CAWSAGTGRTEAFF,TGTGCCTGGAGTGCCGGGACAGGGCGGACTGAAGCTTTCTTT
TRBD1,TRBV28,once,TRBJ2-7,CASSLTGASGEQYF,TGTGCCAGCAGTTTGACAGGGGCTTCAGGGGAGCAGTACTTC
NA,TRBV9,NA,TRBJ1-3,CASSVGSGNTIYF,TGTGCCAGCAGCGTCGGATCTGGAAACACCATATATTTT
NA,TRBV4-1,NA,TRBJ2-1,CASSQSPGDTYNEQFF,TGCGCCAGCAGCCAAAGTCCGGGAGACACCTACAATGAGCAGTTCTTC
TRBD2,TRBV11-2,NA,TRBJ2-1,CASSSFGSGRTGGNEQFF,TGTGCCAGCAGCTCATTTGGTAGCGGGAGGACAGGTGGGAATGAGCAGTTCTTC
NA,TRBV5-1,NA,TRBJ1-1,CASSFFFRGRYANTEAFF,TGCGCCAGCAGCTTTTTTTTCCGGGGACGGTACGCGAACACTGAAGCTTTCTTT
NA,TRBV14,once,TRBJ1-1,CASSQDWGRANTEAFF,TGTGCCAGCAGCCAAGATTGGGGACGGGCGAACACTGAAGCTTTCTTT
NA,TRBV24-1,NA,TRBJ1-2,CATSGSRTYYGYTF,TGTGCCACCAGTGGGTCGAGAACCTACTATGGCTACACCTTC
NA,TRBV6-1,few,TRBJ2-6,CASSEQPSGANVLTF,TGTGCCAGCAGTGAACAGCCCTCTGGGGCCAACGTCCTGACTTTC
TRBD2,TRBV7-9,NA,TRBJ2-7,CASSPGTSGYYEQYF,TGTGCCAGCAGCCCCGGGACTAGCGGGTACTACGAGCAGTACTTC
NA,TRBV3-1/TRBV3-2,NA,TRBJ1-3,CASSQQTGLGNTIYF,TGTGCCAGCAGCCAACAAACAGGGTTAGGAAACACCATATATTTT
NA,TRBV7-8,few,TRBJ2-3,CASVPTSGDTQYF,TGTGCCAGCGTACCAACGTCCGGGGATACGCAGTATTTT
TRBD1,TRBV9,NA,TRBJ1-6,CASSGDSNSPLHF,TGTGCCAGCAGCGGGGACAGTAATTCACCCCTCCACTTT
NA,TRBV18,NA,TRBJ2-7,CASSPPVGAGGYEQYF,TGTGCCAGCTCACCACCGGTGGGGGCCGGGGGGTACGAGCAGTACTTC
TRBD2,TRBV19,NA,TRBJ2-5,CASTGTSGREGETQYF,TGTGCCAGTACAGGGACTAGCGGGAGAGAGGGAGAGACCCAGTACTTC
NA,TRBV5-8,NA,TRBJ2-1,CASSWAGGGDEQFF,TGTGCCAGCAGCTGGGCCGGAGGAGGGGATGAGCAGTTCTTC
NA,TRBV19,NA,TRBJ1-2,CASTTPRSYGYTF,TGTGCCAGTACCACCCCTCGGTCCTATGGCTACACCTTC
NA,TRBV7-9,NA,TRBJ1-2,CASSPRQGSYGYTF,TGTGCCAGCAGCCCGCGGCAGGGTAGCTATGGCTACACCTTC
NA,TRBV5-1,NA,TRBJ2-1,CASSLGDTTWHNEQFF,TGCGCCAGCAGCTTGGGGGACACGACCTGGCACAATGAGCAGTTCTTC
TRBD2,TRBV6-5,NA,TRBJ2-3,CASSYGKSGRRDTQYF,TGTGCCAGCAGTTACGGCAAAAGCGGGAGGAGGGATACGCAGTATTTT
TRBD2,TRBV6-5,NA,TRBJ2-7,CASSRREGFYEQYF,TGTGCCAGCAGTCGGCGGGAGGGTTTCTACGAGCAGTACTTC
NA,TRBV28,NA,TRBJ2-1,CASSLRRERQFF,TGTGCCAGCAGTTTAAGGCGGGAACGTCAGTTCTTC
TRBD1,TRBV29-1,once,TRBJ2-7,CSVARGQGSEQYF,TGCAGCGTAGCGCGGGGACAGGGGTCCGAGCAGTACTTC
TRBD2,TRBV27,NA,TRBJ2-1,CASSFPSGRGYNEQFF,TGTGCCAGCAGTTTCCCGAGCGGGAGGGGCTACAATGAGCAGTTCTTC
NA,TRBV27,NA,TRBJ1-1,CASSYGGTIEAFF,TGTGCCAGCAGTTACGGAGGGACAATAGAAGCTTTCTTT
NA,TRBV4-2,NA,TRBJ2-7,CASSQERSYEQYF,TGTGCCAGCAGCCAAGAAAGGTCGTACGAGCAGTACTTC
NA,TRBV27,NA,TRBJ1-2,CASSLNGFGYTF,TGTGCCAGCAGTTTAAACGGGTTTGGCTACACCTTC
TRBD1,TRBV5-4,NA,TRBJ1-3,CASSSQGGRSGNTIYF,TGTGCCAGCAGCTCACAGGGGGGGCGCTCTGGAAACACCATATATTTT
NA,TRBV19,NA,TRBJ2-3,CASSMGRLRDTQYF,TGTGCCAGTAGTATGGGACGGCTACGAGATACGCAGTATTTT
TRBD1,TRBV13,NA,TRBJ1-1,CASSSITGAVTEAFF,TGTGCCAGCAGCTCAATCACAGGGGCGGTGACTGAAGCTTTCTTT
TRBD1,TRBV28,NA,TRBJ2-3,CASRPPGQGATRRKRDTQYF,TGTGCCAGCAGGCCCCCCGGACAGGGGGCGACCCGTCGGAAGAGAGATACGCAGTATTTT
TRBD1,TRBV14,NA,TRBJ1-1,CASSQTGGNTEAFF,TGTGCCAGCAGCCAGACAGGGGGGAACACTGAAGCTTTCTTT
NA,TRBV6-2/TRBV6-3,few,TRBJ1-1,CASSYNPFGTANTEAFF,TGTGCCAGCAGTTATAACCCTTTCGGGACCGCGAACACTGAAGCTTTCTTT
NA,TRBV7-9,NA,TRBJ1-1,CASSLSNTEAFF,TGTGCCAGCAGCTTAAGTAACACTGAAGCTTTCTTT
TRBD2,TRBV19,NA,TRBJ2-5,CASSSTSGSGETQYF,TGTGCCAGTAGTTCTACTAGCGGGAGTGGAGAGACCCAGTACTTC
TRBD1,TRBV5-6,NA,TRBJ2-7,CASSFETGGFHEQYF,TGTGCCAGCAGCTTCGAGACAGGGGGCTTCCACGAGCAGTACTTC